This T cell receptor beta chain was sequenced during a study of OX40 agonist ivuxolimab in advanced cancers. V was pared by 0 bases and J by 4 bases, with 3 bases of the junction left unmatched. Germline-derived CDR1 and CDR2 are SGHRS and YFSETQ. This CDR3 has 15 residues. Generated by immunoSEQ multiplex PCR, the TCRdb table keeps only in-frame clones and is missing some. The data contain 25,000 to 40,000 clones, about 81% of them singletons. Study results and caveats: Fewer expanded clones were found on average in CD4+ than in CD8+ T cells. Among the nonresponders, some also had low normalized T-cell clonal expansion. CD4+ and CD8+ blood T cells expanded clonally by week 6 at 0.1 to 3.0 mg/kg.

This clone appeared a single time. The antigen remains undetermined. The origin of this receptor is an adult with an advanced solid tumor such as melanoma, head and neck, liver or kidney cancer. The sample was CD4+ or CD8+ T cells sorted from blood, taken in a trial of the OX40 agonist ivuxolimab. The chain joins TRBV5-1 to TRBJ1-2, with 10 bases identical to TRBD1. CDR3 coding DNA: TGCGCCAGCAGCTTGGGACAGGGGGCTTCCTATGGCTACACCTTC. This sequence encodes CASSLGQGASYGYTF. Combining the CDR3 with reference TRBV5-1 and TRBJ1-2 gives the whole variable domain KAGVTQTPRYLIKTRGQQVTLSCSPISGHRSVSWYQQTPGQGLQFLFEYFSETQRNKGNFPGRFSGRQFSNSRSEMNVSTLELGDSALYLCASSLGQGASYGYTFGSGTRLTVV.